This T cell receptor (beta chain) comes out of a study of cytotoxic CD8 clonotypes in ibrutinib-treated CLL. Looking at the study overall: The study included approximately 10 relapsed/refractory and under 16 treatment-naive patients; 17 had IGHV unmutated disease.

Libraries were prepared by immunoSEQ multiplex PCR; TCRdb keeps only in-frame clonotypes and omits some of them. The table has fewer than 90,000 clones, about 63% seen once; the top ten hold around 5.7%. This CDR3 has 15 residues. Germline CDR1 and CDR2: GTSNPN and SVGIG (reference sequence). Between the trimmed V and J ends, which lost 2 bases and 4 bases, there was a span of 15 bases. Concerning this clone: Its antigen is as yet unknown.

Overall study findings and caveats: Clonality went up at the time of ibrutinib response, stayed stable in sustained remission, and later dropped back toward its baseline level at progression.

This sequence joins TRBV30 and TRBJ1-3; D unresolved. The starting material was PBMCs, obtained after 12 months of ibrutinib treatment. This receptor was obtained from a human donor with chronic lymphocytic leukemia. CDR3: CAWSPSLRLGNTIYF. CDR3 in DNA: TGTGCCTGGAGTCCGTCGCTAAGACTAGGAAACACCATATATTTT.